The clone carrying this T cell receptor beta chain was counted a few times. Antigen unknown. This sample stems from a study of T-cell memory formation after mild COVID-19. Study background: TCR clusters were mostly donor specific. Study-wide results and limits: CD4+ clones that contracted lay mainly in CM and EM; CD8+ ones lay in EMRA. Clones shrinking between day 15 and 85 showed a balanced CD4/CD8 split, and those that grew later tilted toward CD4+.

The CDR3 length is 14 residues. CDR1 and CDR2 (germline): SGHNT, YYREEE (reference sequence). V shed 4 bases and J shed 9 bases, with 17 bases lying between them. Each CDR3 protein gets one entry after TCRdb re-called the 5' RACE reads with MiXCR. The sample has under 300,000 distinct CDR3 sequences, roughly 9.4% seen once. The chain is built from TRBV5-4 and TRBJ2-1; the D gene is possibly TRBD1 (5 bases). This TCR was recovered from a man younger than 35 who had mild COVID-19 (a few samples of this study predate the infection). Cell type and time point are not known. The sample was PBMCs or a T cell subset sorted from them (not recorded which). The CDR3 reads CASSQKQDTGEQFF. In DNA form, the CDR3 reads TGTGCCAGCAGCCAGAAACAGGACACCGGTGAGCAGTTCTTC.